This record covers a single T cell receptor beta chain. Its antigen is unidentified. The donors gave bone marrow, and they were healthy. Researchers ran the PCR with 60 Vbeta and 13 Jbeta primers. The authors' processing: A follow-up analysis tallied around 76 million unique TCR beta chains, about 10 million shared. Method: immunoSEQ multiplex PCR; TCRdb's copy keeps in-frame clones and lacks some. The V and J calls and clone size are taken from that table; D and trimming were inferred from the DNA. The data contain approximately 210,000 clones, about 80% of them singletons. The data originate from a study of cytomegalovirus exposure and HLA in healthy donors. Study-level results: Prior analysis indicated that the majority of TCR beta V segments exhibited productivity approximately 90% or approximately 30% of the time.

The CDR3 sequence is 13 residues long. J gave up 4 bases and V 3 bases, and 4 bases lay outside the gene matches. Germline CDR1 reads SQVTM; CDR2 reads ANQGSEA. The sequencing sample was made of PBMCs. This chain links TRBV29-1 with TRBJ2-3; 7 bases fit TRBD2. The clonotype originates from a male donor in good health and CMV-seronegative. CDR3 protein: CSVDEGGADTQYF. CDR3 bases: TGCAGCGTTGATGAGGGAGGGGCAGATACGCAGTATTTT.